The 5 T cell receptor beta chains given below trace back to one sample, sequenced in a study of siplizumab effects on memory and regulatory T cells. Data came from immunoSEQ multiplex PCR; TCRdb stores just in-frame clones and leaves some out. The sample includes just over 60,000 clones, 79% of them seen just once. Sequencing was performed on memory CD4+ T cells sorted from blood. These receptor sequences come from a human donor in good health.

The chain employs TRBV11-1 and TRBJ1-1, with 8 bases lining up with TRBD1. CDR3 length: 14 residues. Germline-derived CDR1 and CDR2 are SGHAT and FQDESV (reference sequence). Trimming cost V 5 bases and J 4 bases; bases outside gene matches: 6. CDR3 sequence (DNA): TGTGCCAGCAGCCCGGAGGACAGGGTCACTGAAGCTTTCTTT. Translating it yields CASSPEDRVTEAFF.

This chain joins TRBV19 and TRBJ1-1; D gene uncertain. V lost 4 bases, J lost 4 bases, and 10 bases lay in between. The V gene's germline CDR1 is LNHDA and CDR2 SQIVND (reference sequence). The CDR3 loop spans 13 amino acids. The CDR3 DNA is TGTGCCAGTAGTAAGGTTGGTGGCACTGAAGCTTTCTTT. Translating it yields CASSKVGGTEAFF.

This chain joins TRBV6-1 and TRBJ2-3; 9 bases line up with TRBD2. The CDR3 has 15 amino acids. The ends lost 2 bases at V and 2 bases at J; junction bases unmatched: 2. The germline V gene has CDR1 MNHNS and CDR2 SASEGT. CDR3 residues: CASSEQRGVTDTQYF. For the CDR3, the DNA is TGTGCCAGCAGTGAACAGCGGGGGGTCACAGATACGCAGTATTTT.

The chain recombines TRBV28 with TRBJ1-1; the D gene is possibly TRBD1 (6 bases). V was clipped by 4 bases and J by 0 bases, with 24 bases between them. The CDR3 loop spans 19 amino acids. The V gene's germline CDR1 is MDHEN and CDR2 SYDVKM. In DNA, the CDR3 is TGTGCCAGCAGTTATTACCGGTGGGACAACCAGTTTATGAACACTGAAGCTTTCTTT. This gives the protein CASSYYRWDNQFMNTEAFF.

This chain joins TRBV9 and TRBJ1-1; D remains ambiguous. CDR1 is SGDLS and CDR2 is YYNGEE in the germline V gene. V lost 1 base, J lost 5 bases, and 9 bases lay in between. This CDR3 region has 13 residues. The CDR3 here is CASSVLAGTEAFF. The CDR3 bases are TGTGCCAGCAGCGTACTGGCGGGTACTGAAGCTTTCTTT.